This T cell receptor beta chain came from a study of regulatory T cells in long-lasting Graves disease. Sequencing libraries for TCR beta were prepared with iRepertoire HTBI primers and Arm-PCR of CDR3 regions. TCRdb re-analysed the multiplex PCR reads in MiXCR, keeping a single row per CDR3 protein. Among about 470,000 distinct CDR3 sequences listed, about 20% were seen once. This CDR3 region has 16 residues. Germline CDR1 reads GTSNPN; CDR2 reads SVGIG (reference sequence). V shed 1 base and J shed 3 bases, with 18 bases lying between them. The time point denotes: persistent/refractory GD, antithyroid drugs over 5 years with positive TRAb. After RNA was extracted from PBMCs, the TCR library was made from it. The table lists this clonotype with many counts.

The chain employs TRBV30 and TRBJ2-5; D might be TRBD1 or TRBD2, each matching 5 bases. The sequence came from a female donor with Graves disease. This sample comprised peripheral blood mononuclear cells (PBMCs), obtained when the disease was refractory, from a patient treated with antithyroid drugs. The CDR3 bases are TGTGCCTGGAGTGGAGGATACGGGACGGAGAAAGAGACCCAGTACTTC. Its protein product is CAWSGGYGTEKETQYF. Full variable domain (missing parts from reference TRBV30 and TRBJ2-5): SQTIHQWPATLVQPVGSPLSLECTVEGTSNPNLYWYRQAAGRGLQLLFYSVGIGQISSEVPQNLSASRPQDRQFILSSKKLLLSDSGFYLCAWSGGYGTEKETQYFGPGTRLLVL.